The entry below describes one TCR beta chain. Antigen specificity is unknown. Profiling relied on immunoSEQ multiplex PCR, and the TCRdb table lists in-frame clones only, not all of them. The data hold fewer than 35,000 clones, with approximately 90% observed a single time. This sample is drawn from a study of PD-1 blockade in classical Hodgkin lymphoma. Study findings and constraints: Repertoire differences lack defined causes, possibly disease activity or prior therapy. Newly diagnosed patients were reported to exhibit reduced baseline TCR diversity relative to healthy donors.

J was trimmed by 3 bases and V by 4 bases; bases with no gene match: 3. Germline loops: CDR1 SGHRS, CDR2 YFSETQ. The CDR3 covers 13 residues. Documented time point: newly diagnosed, previously untreated cHL patient sample. Sequences were obtained from peripheral blood mononuclear cells (PBMCs). The genes are TRBV5-1 and TRBJ2-7, with 8 bases that match TRBD1. The source is a human donor with classical Hodgkin lymphoma. The CDR3 sequence: CASSHGQGYEQYF. DNA of the CDR3: TGCGCCAGCAGCCACGGACAGGGCTACGAGCAGTACTTC.